The 10 T cell receptor beta chains below all came from one sample that was sequenced in a study of shared clonotypes between healthy human individuals. TCRdb's table, derived via immunoSEQ multiplex PCR, lists solely in-frame clones and lacks some. The repertoire has 500,000 or so clones, 90% to 97% of them found once; the top ten carry under 0.065%. The sample was naive CD4+ T cells sorted from blood. Subset given: CD45RA+ positively selected. The receptor source for this set is a woman in her 30s in good health.

The chain employs TRBV7-9 and TRBJ1-4; unclear D gene. This CDR3 has 13 residues. CDR1 is SEHNR, CDR2 FQNEAQ, per germline (reference sequence). Trimming removed 6 bases at V and 5 bases at J, with 10 bases between. CDR3 sequence: CASSPGPNEKLFF. The CDR3 DNA is TGTGCCAGCAGTCCCGGGCCCAATGAAAAACTGTTTTTT.

This clone has a handful of counts. This chain uses TRBV2 with TRBJ2-2, with D perhaps TRBD2 (6 bases). V lost 4 bases to trimming and J lost 2 bases, with 8 bases between them. CDR1 is SNHLY and CDR2 is FYNNEI in the germline V gene. CDR3 length: 14 amino acids. The CDR3 spells CASSGGINTGELFF. CDR3 in DNA: TGTGCCAGCAGTGGCGGGATTAACACCGGGGAGCTGTTTTTT.

The chain uses TRBV29-1 and TRBJ1-1; no definite D call. Trimming removed 7 bases at V and 8 bases at J, with 17 bases between. The germline gives CDR1 SQVTM, CDR2 ANQGSEA. This CDR3 is 12 amino acids long. The DNA for the CDR3 is TGCAGCGCCAAACTTAGGACGGGGGAAGCTTTCTTT. It encodes CSAKLRTGEAFF.

The chain combines TRBV19 with TRBJ2-5; 10 nucleotides match TRBD2. Germline V gene lookup returns CDR1 LNHDA and CDR2 SQIVND (reference sequence). The J segment lost 5 bases and the V segment lost 5 bases, leaving 11 bases of the junction unmatched. The CDR3 has 16 residues. The DNA of the CDR3 is TGTGCCAGTAGTTCATTAGCGGGAGGATCTTGGGAGACCCAGTACTTC. Translation gives CASSSLAGGSWETQYF.

This chain joins TRBV11-2 and TRBJ2-7, with D possibly TRBD2 on 5 matching bases. V gave up 7 bases and J gave up 2 bases, with 12 bases separating them. Germline loops: CDR1 SGHAT, CDR2 FQNNGV. This CDR3 contains 13 residues. Written as DNA, the CDR3 is TGTGCCAGCAAACTAGAAAACCCCTACGAGCAGTACTTC. Its translation is CASKLENPYEQYF.

V is TRBV30 and J is TRBJ1-2; perhaps TRBD1 as D (5 bases). Germline-derived CDR1 and CDR2 are GTSNPN and SVGIG (reference sequence). The ends were cut back, 2 bases at V and 8 bases at J, with 12 bases in the middle. The CDR3 contains 12 residues. The CDR3 sequence: CAWSRGSRGYTF. The CDR3 DNA follows: TGTGCCTGGAGTCGGGGGAGTCGGGGCTACACCTTC.

The gene calls are TRBV19 and TRBJ1-5; D is undetermined. From germline, CDR1 is LNHDA and CDR2 SQIVND (reference sequence). The V gene lost 5 bases and the J gene lost 3 bases, with 17 bases spanning the gap. The CDR3 length is 16 residues. DNA for the CDR3: TGTGCCAGTAGTTCTGGCAATCGTATCCTCAATCAGCCCCAGCATTTT. As protein: CASSSGNRILNQPQHF.

This clone was counted a single time. The rearrangement links TRBV4-1 to TRBJ2-1; unclear D gene. Germline CDR1 MGHRA, CDR2 YSYEKL. The CDR3 is 13 amino acids. Trimming stripped 2 bases from V and 4 bases from J, with 6 bases between. In DNA form, the CDR3 reads TGCGCCAGCAGCCAATCTGGTTACAATGAGCAGTTCTTC. Protein product: CASSQSGYNEQFF.

This clone has a single count. The genes are TRBV10-1 and TRBJ2-3; D is tentatively TRBD1 or TRBD2 (5 bases each). From germline, CDR1 is WNHNN and CDR2 SYGVQD (reference sequence). The length of the CDR3 is 16 residues. The V gene lost 0 bases and the J gene lost 0 bases, with 10 bases spanning the gap. The chain's CDR3 is CASSESGGSSTDTQYF. For the CDR3, the DNA is TGCGCCAGCAGTGAGTCTGGGGGATCTAGCACAGATACGCAGTATTTT.

The chain joins TRBV30 to TRBJ2-1; 7 bases agree with TRBD1. The CDR3 loop spans 14 amino acids. With 7 bases clipped from V and 4 bases from J, the junction kept 10 bases outside the gene matches. Germline V CDR1 and CDR2: GTSNPN, SVGIG (reference sequence). The DNA for the CDR3 is TGTGCCTTGCAGGGGGTCTTGTATTACAATGAGCAGTTCTTC. Protein sequence: CALQGVLYYNEQFF.